This T cell receptor (beta chain) was obtained from a study of T-cell memory formation after mild COVID-19. Study context: TCR clusters showed largely donor specificity. Study-wide findings and caveats: Among CD4+ contracting clones, most were CM and EM, and CD8+ ones EMRA. Pre-infection memory already had some responding clones, implying cross-reactive memory joined.

TCRdb passed the 5' RACE reads through MiXCR, listing each CDR3 protein once. The profile shows hundreds of thousands of distinct CDR3 sequences, about 23% of them singletons. Details on this clonotype: The antigen remains unidentified.

In germline, CDR1 is LGHDT, CDR2 YNNKEL (reference sequence). Trimming took 1 base from V and 3 from J, leaving 18 bases between them. The CDR3 consists of 17 residues. The sample consisted of PBMCs or a T cell subset sorted from them (not recorded which). V and J are TRBV3-1 and TRBJ2-5, with D tentatively TRBD2 (6 bases). This clonotype was sampled from an adult woman who had mild COVID-19 (a few samples of this study predate the infection). Cell type and time point are not known. The CDR3 coding sequence is TGTGCCAGCAGCCAAGGAGAGAGACTAGATGGGGAAGAGACCCAGTACTTC. Protein: CASSQGERLDGEETQYF.